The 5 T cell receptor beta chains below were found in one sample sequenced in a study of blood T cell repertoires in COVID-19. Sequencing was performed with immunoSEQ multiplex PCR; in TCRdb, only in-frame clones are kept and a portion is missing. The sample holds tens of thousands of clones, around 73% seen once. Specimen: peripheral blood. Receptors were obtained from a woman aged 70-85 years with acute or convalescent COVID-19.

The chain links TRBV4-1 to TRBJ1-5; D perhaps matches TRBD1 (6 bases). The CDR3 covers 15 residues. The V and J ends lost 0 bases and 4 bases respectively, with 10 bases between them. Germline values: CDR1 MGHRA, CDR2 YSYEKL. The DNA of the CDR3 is TGCGCCAGCAGCCAAGAGGCCCAGGGGAATCAGCCCCAGCATTTT. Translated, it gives CASSQEAQGNQPQHF.

The CDR3 loop reads CASSPVMRTANSPLHF. CDR3 in DNA: TGTGCCAGCTCACCAGTAATGAGGACAGCAAATTCACCCCTCCACTTT. This chain joins TRBV18 and TRBJ1-6; tentatively, D is TRBD1 (6 bases). Trimming pared 2 bases from V and 7 bases from J, leaving 15 bases between. CDR1 is KGHSH, CDR2 LQKENI, per germline. This CDR3 contains 16 residues.

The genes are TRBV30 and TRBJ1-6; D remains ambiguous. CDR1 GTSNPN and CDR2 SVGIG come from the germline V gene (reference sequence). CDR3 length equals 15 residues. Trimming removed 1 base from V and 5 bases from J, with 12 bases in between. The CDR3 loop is CAWSGGFEDNSPLHF. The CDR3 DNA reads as TGTGCCTGGAGTGGAGGGTTTGAGGATAATTCACCCCTCCACTTT.

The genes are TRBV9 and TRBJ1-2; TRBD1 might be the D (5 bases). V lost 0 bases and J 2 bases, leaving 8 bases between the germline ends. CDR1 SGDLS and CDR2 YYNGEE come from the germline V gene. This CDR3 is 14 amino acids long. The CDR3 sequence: CASSVEGNNYGYTF. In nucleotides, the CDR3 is TGTGCCAGCAGCGTAGAGGGGAACAACTATGGCTACACCTTC.

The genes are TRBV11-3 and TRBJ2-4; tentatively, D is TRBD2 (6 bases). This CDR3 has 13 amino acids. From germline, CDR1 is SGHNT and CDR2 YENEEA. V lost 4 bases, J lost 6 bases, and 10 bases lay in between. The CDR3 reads CASSSDGGNIQYF. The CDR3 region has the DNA TGTGCCAGCAGCTCAGACGGGGGAAACATTCAGTACTTC.